A single sample is the source of the 14 T cell receptor beta chains below, sequenced in a study of T cells in Graves' hyperthyroidism and ophthalmopathy. RNA transcripts yielded amplified TCR beta CDR3 regions. In the first-round RT-PCR of the TCR CDR3, the HTBI primer set was used. TCRdb reanalysed the multiplex PCR reads using MiXCR and keeps one entry per CDR3 protein. Among hundreds of thousands of distinct CDR3 sequences listed, more than 15% were seen once. Sequencing was performed on blood. The receptors here all came from a woman in her thirties or forties with Graves' ophthalmopathy.

This clonotype was seen at least ten times. The J gene is TRBJ2-2, the V gene TRBV20-1; D is unclear. The ends were cut back, 7 bases at V and 6 bases at J, with 9 bases in the middle. This CDR3 is 11 amino acids long. CDR1 and CDR2 (germline): DFQATT, SNEGSKA (reference sequence). In nucleotides, the CDR3 is TGCAGTGTCGTTCAGGCCGGGGAGCTGTTTTTT. It yields the protein CSVVQAGELFF.

In this sample, this clonotype turned up many times. The chain is built from TRBV6-1 and TRBJ1-4; D call uncertain. The germline V and J ends were trimmed by 8 bases and 8 bases, with 15 bases remaining between them. Germline V gives CDR1 MNHNS, CDR2 SASEGT. The length of the CDR3 is 13 residues. CDR3 sequence: CASAIRVREKLFF. The CDR3 nucleotides are TGTGCCAGCGCGATAAGGGTGCGAGAAAAACTGTTTTTT.

The chain links TRBV6-9 to TRBJ1-2; D call uncertain. Trimming took 3 bases from V and 6 from J, leaving 11 bases between them. CDR1 and CDR2 (germline): MNHGY, SVAAGI. This CDR3 has 13 amino acids. CDR3 sequence: CASSYMGQDGYTF. The DNA of the CDR3 is TGTGCCAGCAGTTACATGGGTCAGGATGGCTACACCTTC.

This clonotype was counted at least ten times. The chain employs TRBV20-1 and TRBJ2-3; D is ambiguous. The V and J ends lost 6 bases and 5 bases respectively, with 12 bases between them. CDR3 length: 12 residues. The V gene's germline CDR1 is DFQATT and CDR2 SNEGSKA (reference sequence). As DNA, the CDR3 is TGCAGTGCCAATAACCTAGGAGATACGCAGTATTTT. Translation: CSANNLGDTQYF.

This chain connects TRBV7-9 to TRBJ2-1; D is perhaps TRBD1 or TRBD2 (5 bases each). The CDR3 has 14 residues. The germline V gene has CDR1 SEHNR and CDR2 FQNEAQ (reference sequence). V was trimmed by 5 bases and J by 7 bases, leaving 15 bases between them. The CDR3 loop reads CASSTGTTPNEQFF. The CDR3 bases are TGTGCCAGCAGCACCGGGACGACACCTAATGAGCAGTTCTTC.

This clonotype has ten or more counts. CDR3 nucleotide sequence: TGCAGTGCTAGGGGCAGGGACACCGGGGAGCTGTTTTTT. Translation gives CSARGRDTGELFF. The J gene is TRBJ2-2, the V gene TRBV20-1; D is perhaps TRBD1 (5 bases). CDR1 and CDR2 (germline): DFQATT, SNEGSKA (reference sequence). The CDR3 sequence is 13 residues long. V was shortened by 3 bases and J by 3 bases, with 8 bases between the two germline ends.

There are many counts of this clonotype. The genes are TRBV20-1 and TRBJ2-7; D remains ambiguous. Germline values: CDR1 DFQATT, CDR2 SNEGSKA (reference sequence). The CDR3 is 12 residues long. The CDR3 DNA follows: TGCAGCGAGACCTCGGCGACGGGTGAGCAGTACTTC. Residues: CSETSATGEQYF.

Many counts were recorded for this clonotype. This chain links TRBV7-3 with TRBJ1-5, with D perhaps TRBD1 (6 bases). The CDR3 is 14 residues long. Per germline, CDR1 SGHTA and CDR2 FQGTGA. V was pared by 7 bases and J by 3 bases, with 13 bases between. The DNA of the CDR3 is TGTGCCAGCATACTGACAGGTCTCAATCAGCCCCAGCATTTT. Translating it yields CASILTGLNQPQHF.

This clonotype was seen at least ten times. V usage is TRBV24-1 and J usage is TRBJ2-2; 12 nucleotides line up with TRBD2. This CDR3 has 17 amino acids. Germline V lookup: CDR1 KGHDR, CDR2 SFDVKD. J lost 3 bases, V lost 1 base, and 2 bases had no gene match. The CDR3 bases are TGTGCCACCAGTGATTTCGGACTAGCGGGATACACCGGGGAGCTGTTTTTT. Translation gives CATSDFGLAGYTGELFF.

This clonotype was seen at least ten times. This rearrangement joins TRBV5-1 to TRBJ2-7; D assignment may be TRBD1 or TRBD2 (5 bases each). The V and J ends lost 3 bases and 5 bases respectively, with 6 bases between them. This CDR3 has 11 amino acids. Per the germline V gene, CDR1 is SGHRS and CDR2 is YFSETQ. CDR3 amino acids: CASSWGNEQYF. CDR3 nucleotides: TGCGCCAGCAGCTGGGGGAACGAGCAGTACTTC.

This clonotype came up a few times. The chain uses TRBV3-1 and TRBJ2-5; 8 bases are a match to TRBD1. CDR1 is LGHDT and CDR2 is YNNKEL in the germline V gene (reference sequence). The CDR3 is made up of 14 amino acids. The V and J ends lost 6 bases and 5 bases, in that order; junction bases with no gene match: 8. The CDR3 is CASRHDRGYETQYF. The CDR3 nucleotides read TGTGCCAGCAGACATGACAGGGGTTATGAGACCCAGTACTTC.

This clonotype was detected ten times or more. The chain has TRBV3-1 and TRBJ1-6, with no clear D. The CDR3 has 16 amino acids. Trimming cost V 1 base and J 0 bases, with 7 bases left between them. From germline, CDR1 is LGHDT and CDR2 YNNKEL (reference sequence). The CDR3 region is CASSQVGSSYNSPLHF. In nucleotides, the CDR3 is TGTGCCAGCAGCCAAGTGGGTAGCTCCTATAATTCACCCCTCCACTTT.

This clonotype was seen repeatedly, ten times or more. The gene calls are TRBV2 and TRBJ1-1, with 10 bases matching TRBD1. The CDR3 is made up of 13 amino acids. J was trimmed by 7 bases and V by 7 bases; bases with no gene match: 6. CDR1 and CDR2 (germline): SNHLY, FYNNEI. The CDR3 loop reads CASTPGQGREAFF. In DNA form, the CDR3 reads TGTGCCAGCACGCCGGGACAGGGGCGTGAAGCTTTCTTT.

For this clonotype: With a much larger clone just one base away, this may be a read error. This chain links TRBV7-9 with TRBJ2-5, with 8 bases fitting TRBD1. The CDR3 totals 13 residues. Germline V CDR1 and CDR2: SEHNR, FQNEAQ (reference sequence). CDR3 loop: CTSSSTGVETQYF. The DNA for the CDR3 is TGTACCAGCAGCTCGACAGGGGTGGAGACCCAGTACTTC.